These 16 T cell receptor beta chains share one sample of origin, sequenced in a study of T cells in localized non-small cell lung cancer. Sequenced by immunoSEQ multiplex PCR; TCRdb stores in-frame clones only, minus some. The table shows 35,000 to 45,000 clones, with about four fifths occurring only once. The source was peripheral blood, collected before any cancer treatment. The receptors stem from a male donor at least 60 years old with stage III squamous cell lung carcinoma.

The chain uses TRBV29-1 and TRBJ1-1; D gene ambiguous. This CDR3 comprises 14 residues. Trimming took off 3 bases at V and 2 bases at J, with 13 bases between the two ends. Germline V lookup: CDR1 SQVTM, CDR2 ANQGSEA. The CDR3 loop is CSVDSPGINTEAFF. The DNA of the CDR3 is TGCAGCGTTGATAGTCCGGGGATTAACACTGAAGCTTTCTTT.

The gene calls are TRBV6-1 and TRBJ2-1; 11 bases agree with TRBD2. Germline CDR1 is MNHNS and CDR2 is SASEGT. V lost 6 bases and J lost 9; bases outside the gene matches: 7. This CDR3 has 14 residues. The chain's CDR3 is CASSGLAGGGEQFF. Written as DNA, the CDR3 is TGTGCCAGCAGCGGGCTAGCGGGGGGAGGTGAGCAGTTCTTC.

This rearrangement joins TRBV5-4 to TRBJ2-5, with 13 bases that match TRBD2. With V trimmed by 5 bases and J by 3 bases, 4 bases remained unmatched. The germline gives CDR1 SGHNT, CDR2 YYREEE (reference sequence). There are 15 residues in the CDR3. The CDR3 DNA is TGTGCCAGCAGACCCGGACTAGCGGGGGAAGAGACCCAGTACTTC. Its protein is CASRPGLAGEETQYF.

The chain combines TRBV7-2 with TRBJ1-2; no reliable D call. The CDR3 extends over 13 amino acids. V was shortened by 2 bases and J by 0 bases, with 4 bases between the two germline ends. In germline, CDR1 is SGHTA, CDR2 FQGNSA. As DNA, the CDR3 is TGTGCCAGCAGCTTAACGTCTAACTATGGCTACACCTTC. Amino acids: CASSLTSNYGYTF.

The V call is TRBV5-1, the J call TRBJ2-6; D is possibly TRBD2 (5 bases). CDR1 and CDR2 from the germline V gene are SGHRS and YFSETQ. Trimming left V 4 bases short and J 4 bases short, with 15 bases between. The CDR3 is 16 residues long. For the CDR3, the DNA is TGCGCCAGCAGCGCTTTGTGGAGGCGAGGGGCCAACGTCCTGACTTTC. Translation: CASSALWRRGANVLTF.

The CDR3 here is CASSVGRFTDTQYF. CDR3 in DNA: TGTGCCAGCAGCGTAGGGAGGTTCACAGATACGCAGTATTTT. V and J are TRBV9 and TRBJ2-3, with D possibly TRBD2 on 5 matching bases. V lost 0 bases to trimming and J lost 2 bases, with 7 bases between them. Germline V CDR1 and CDR2: SGDLS, YYNGEE. The CDR3 is 14 amino acids.

The chain is built from TRBV6-1 and TRBJ2-6, with a possible D match to TRBD1 (6 bases). The CDR3 has 16 residues. V was shortened by 4 bases and J by 0 bases, with 10 bases between the two germline ends. Germline lookup yields CDR1 MNHNS and CDR2 SASEGT. The DNA for the CDR3 is TGTGCCAGCAGTGGCAGGGGACGCTCTGGGGCCAACGTCCTGACTTTC. This gives the protein CASSGRGRSGANVLTF.

This clone was counted only a few times. The chain couples TRBV5-5 to TRBJ1-6; D not certain. The germline gives CDR1 SGHKS, CDR2 YYEKEE (reference sequence). CDR3 length equals 15 residues. V was pared by 0 bases and J by 5 bases, with 9 bases between. CDR3 nucleotide sequence: TGTGCCAGCAGCTTGGAGGGCACCCATAATTCACCCCTCCACTTT. Translating it yields CASSLEGTHNSPLHF. The full variable domain, its missing parts supplied by reference TRBV5-5 and TRBJ1-6, is DAGVTQSPTHLIKTRGQQVTLRCSPISGHKSVSWYQQVLGQGPQFIFQYYEKEERGRGNFPDRFSARQFPNYSSELNVNALLLGDSALYLCASSLEGTHNSPLHFGNGTRLTVT.

The chain recombines TRBV19 with TRBJ2-2; D call uncertain. The germline V gene encodes CDR1 LNHDA and CDR2 SQIVND (reference sequence). Trimming left V 6 bases short and J 4 bases short, with 15 bases between. The CDR3 has 15 amino acids. The CDR3 here is CASSLGRVGTGELFF. Written as DNA, the CDR3 is TGTGCCAGTAGCCTCGGCCGGGTTGGCACCGGGGAGCTGTTTTTT.

This clone occurred a few times. CDR3: CASSFADSGANVLTF. The DNA for the CDR3 is TGTGCCAGCAGCTTCGCGGACTCTGGGGCCAACGTCCTGACTTTC. The V gene is TRBV11-2, the J gene TRBJ2-6; D uncertain. This CDR3 is 15 amino acids long. V lost 3 bases and J lost 0, with 6 bases in between. The germline gives CDR1 SGHAT, CDR2 FQNNGV.

The V call is TRBV9, the J call TRBJ1-2; TRBD1 agrees at 7 bases. Losses at the gene ends were 4 bases for V and 4 bases for J; bases not matched to a gene: 10. Germline V gene data show CDR1 as SGDLS and CDR2 as YYNGEE. The CDR3 totals 15 residues. CDR3: CASSPRTGDSYGYTF. CDR3 sequence (DNA): TGTGCCAGCAGCCCCCGGACAGGCGACTCCTATGGCTACACCTTC. The full variable domain, completed using reference TRBV9 and TRBJ1-2, is DSGVTQTPKHLITATGQRVTLRCSPRSGDLSVYWYQQSLDQGLQFLIQYYNGEERAKGNILERFSAQQFPDLHSELNLSSLELGDSALYFCASSPRTGDSYGYTFGSGTRLTVV.

This chain connects TRBV9 to TRBJ2-3; no reliable D call. V was pared by 4 bases and J by 0 bases, with 12 bases between. The CDR3 totals 15 residues. Germline V gene sequence: CDR1 SGDLS, CDR2 YYNGEE. This CDR3 is CASSLHPSSTDTQYF. DNA for the CDR3: TGTGCCAGCAGCCTCCACCCGTCTAGCACAGATACGCAGTATTTT.

CDR3 nucleotide sequence: TGCAGCGTCCGACTCGGGGACGAGCAGTACTTC. This sequence encodes CSVRLGDEQYF. The rearrangement uses TRBV29-1 and TRBJ2-7; D might be TRBD2 (5 bases). The germline V and J ends were trimmed by 6 bases and 5 bases, with 11 bases remaining between them. The CDR3 covers 11 residues. CDR1 is SQVTM and CDR2 is ANQGSEA in the germline V gene.

V usage is TRBV6-5 and J usage is TRBJ2-1; a weak D match, TRBD1 (7 bases). Per germline, CDR1 MNHEY and CDR2 SVGAGI. The CDR3 loop spans 12 amino acids. Trimming took 5 bases from V and 9 from J, leaving 11 bases between them. The CDR3 is CASSRQGGEQFF. The CDR3 DNA follows: TGTGCCAGCAGTCGACAGGGAGGTGAGCAGTTCTTC.

The rearrangement joins TRBV5-4 to TRBJ2-3, with D possibly being TRBD1 or TRBD2 (5 bases each). The CDR3 totals 17 residues. The V and J ends lost 0 bases and 4 bases respectively, with 18 bases between them. Germline V gene sequence: CDR1 SGHNT, CDR2 YYREEE (reference sequence). The DNA of the CDR3 is TGTGCCAGCAGCTTGGAGTGGGGGACCCCGGAGGCAGATACGCAGTATTTT. Amino acid sequence: CASSLEWGTPEADTQYF.

V and J are TRBV19 and TRBJ1-5; 9 nucleotides align to TRBD1. The CDR3 extends over 13 amino acids. V shed 7 bases, J shed 6 bases, and the junction held 4 bases outside the gene matches. Germline V gene sequence: CDR1 LNHDA, CDR2 SQIVND (reference sequence). CDR3 in DNA: TGTGCCAGTAATCGGGACAGGGCTCAGCCCCAGCATTTT. Translated: CASNRDRAQPQHF.